A selection of T cell receptor beta chains follows, all from one sample in a study of T-cell memory formation after mild COVID-19. TCRdb re-called the 5' RACE reads through MiXCR, storing one row per CDR3 protein. Among roughly 200,000 distinct CDR3 sequences listed, under 20% were seen once. Sequences were obtained from PBMCs or a T cell subset sorted from them (not recorded which). These receptor sequences come from an adult woman who had mild COVID-19 (a few samples of this study predate the infection). Cell type and time point are not known. The CDR3 runs from the conserved cysteine through the conserved F or W. Each record gives: V gene, J gene, D gene, CDR3 protein. A D gene is named only where the DNA matches it firmly.

v_gene: TRBV6-2/TRBV6-3
j_gene: TRBJ2-2
d_gene: TRBD1
CDR3aa: CASRQTGSTGELFF

v_gene: TRBV12-3/TRBV12-4
j_gene: TRBJ2-7
d_gene: TRBD2
CDR3aa: CASLAGDKPYEQYF

v_gene: TRBV5-1
j_gene: TRBJ2-1
d_gene: NA
CDR3aa: CASSLETDYYNEQFF

v_gene: TRBV7-2
j_gene: TRBJ1-1
d_gene: NA
CDR3aa: CASSLATLGRNTEAFF

v_gene: TRBV4-3
j_gene: TRBJ2-1
d_gene: TRBD2
CDR3aa: CASSQWLAGASYNEQFF

v_gene: TRBV7-9
j_gene: TRBJ2-7
d_gene: NA
CDR3aa: CASSLGKASYEQYF

v_gene: TRBV5-6
j_gene: TRBJ2-1
d_gene: NA
CDR3aa: CASSLVGSGEVEQFF

v_gene: TRBV7-9
j_gene: TRBJ1-1
d_gene: NA
CDR3aa: CASSTGQSGAFF

v_gene: TRBV6-1
j_gene: TRBJ1-6
d_gene: NA
CDR3aa: CASSEVGYNSPLHF

v_gene: TRBV6-2/TRBV6-3
j_gene: TRBJ1-5
d_gene: NA
CDR3aa: CASSYTRAGREPQHF

v_gene: TRBV24-1
j_gene: TRBJ2-3
d_gene: NA
CDR3aa: CATSDPGGSSTDTQYF

v_gene: TRBV3-1
j_gene: TRBJ2-4
d_gene: TRBD2
CDR3aa: CASSRVAGVDNIQYF

v_gene: TRBV21-1
j_gene: TRBJ2-4
d_gene: NA
CDR3aa: CAGLRGKGLPKNIQYF

v_gene: TRBV2
j_gene: TRBJ2-5
d_gene: NA
CDR3aa: CASIPGEMETQYF

v_gene: TRBV6-1
j_gene: TRBJ2-7
d_gene: NA
CDR3aa: CASRPPGQRAYEQYF

v_gene: TRBV10-3
j_gene: TRBJ2-2
d_gene: NA
CDR3aa: CAISEFGATGELFF

v_gene: TRBV7-6
j_gene: TRBJ2-1
d_gene: NA
CDR3aa: CASSSVAGPHNEQFF

v_gene: TRBV9
j_gene: TRBJ2-3
d_gene: NA
CDR3aa: CASSVVEGGTQYF

v_gene: TRBV12-3/TRBV12-4
j_gene: TRBJ2-5
d_gene: NA
CDR3aa: CASSPGRLGQETQYF

v_gene: TRBV5-1
j_gene: TRBJ1-1
d_gene: NA
CDR3aa: CASSPTRTVRDTEAFF

v_gene: TRBV20-1
j_gene: TRBJ2-7
d_gene: NA
CDR3aa: CSFQTAAYEQYF

v_gene: TRBV3-1
j_gene: TRBJ1-2
d_gene: NA
CDR3aa: CASSQGIEYAYGYTF

v_gene: TRBV4-2
j_gene: TRBJ2-5
d_gene: TRBD1
CDR3aa: CASSQDHRGSQETQYF

v_gene: TRBV6-2/TRBV6-3
j_gene: TRBJ1-1
d_gene: NA
CDR3aa: CASSYQRNTEAFF

v_gene: TRBV29-1
j_gene: TRBJ2-1
d_gene: TRBD2
CDR3aa: CSVEGQGLAQQFF

v_gene: TRBV6-5
j_gene: TRBJ2-2
d_gene: NA
CDR3aa: CASMGSLNTGELFF

v_gene: TRBV18
j_gene: TRBJ2-7
d_gene: NA
CDR3aa: CASSPGESPYEQYF

v_gene: TRBV12-3/TRBV12-4
j_gene: TRBJ2-7
d_gene: NA
CDR3aa: CASSLGRSKQYEQYF

v_gene: TRBV6-5
j_gene: TRBJ1-1
d_gene: TRBD1
CDR3aa: CASSYYKGATTEAFF

v_gene: TRBV7-2
j_gene: TRBJ1-5
d_gene: NA
CDR3aa: CASSLTGSGGNQPQHF

v_gene: TRBV18
j_gene: TRBJ1-1
d_gene: NA
CDR3aa: CASSPPTNTEAFF

v_gene: TRBV18
j_gene: TRBJ2-3
d_gene: NA
CDR3aa: CASSPRTRGTTDTQYF

v_gene: TRBV18
j_gene: TRBJ1-2
d_gene: TRBD1
CDR3aa: CASSPSGQGRGSTF

v_gene: TRBV3-1
j_gene: TRBJ2-1
d_gene: NA
CDR3aa: CASSQVAHEQFF

v_gene: TRBV27
j_gene: TRBJ2-3
d_gene: NA
CDR3aa: CASSLFSGGDTQYF

v_gene: TRBV24-1
j_gene: TRBJ2-1
d_gene: NA
CDR3aa: CATSDSLGGSYNEQFF

v_gene: TRBV25-1
j_gene: TRBJ1-2
d_gene: NA
CDR3aa: CASRGAPNDYGYTF

v_gene: TRBV12-3/TRBV12-4
j_gene: TRBJ2-7
d_gene: NA
CDR3aa: CASSFGFYEQYF

v_gene: TRBV6-5
j_gene: TRBJ2-1
d_gene: TRBD2
CDR3aa: CASSYISGAQFF

v_gene: TRBV18
j_gene: TRBJ2-5
d_gene: NA
CDR3aa: CASSRRSRQETQYF

v_gene: TRBV4-1
j_gene: TRBJ2-1
d_gene: TRBD2
CDR3aa: CASSQDGRAGGRDEQFF

v_gene: TRBV6-5
j_gene: TRBJ1-5
d_gene: NA
CDR3aa: CASSSLRRTSTNQPQHF

v_gene: TRBV29-1
j_gene: TRBJ2-5
d_gene: TRBD1
CDR3aa: CSVRQGAGETQYF

v_gene: TRBV11-2
j_gene: TRBJ1-3
d_gene: TRBD1
CDR3aa: CASRPNRGRNTIYF

v_gene: TRBV7-9
j_gene: TRBJ2-1
d_gene: NA
CDR3aa: CASSSETVSYNEQFF

v_gene: TRBV20-1
j_gene: TRBJ2-1
d_gene: TRBD1
CDR3aa: CSARVGTGLPDEQFF

v_gene: TRBV7-2
j_gene: TRBJ2-7
d_gene: TRBD2
CDR3aa: CASSSGLAGEQYF

v_gene: TRBV5-1
j_gene: TRBJ2-3
d_gene: TRBD2
CDR3aa: CASSLGGGASTDTQYF

v_gene: TRBV2
j_gene: TRBJ1-1
d_gene: NA
CDR3aa: CASSGDAGEAFF

v_gene: TRBV5-6
j_gene: TRBJ2-4
d_gene: NA
CDR3aa: CASSLAIAEERARIAKNIQYF

v_gene: TRBV5-1
j_gene: TRBJ2-7
d_gene: NA
CDR3aa: CASSLTWTMFSEEQYF

v_gene: TRBV20-1
j_gene: TRBJ2-5
d_gene: NA
CDR3aa: CSVLIGLTAETQYF

v_gene: TRBV15
j_gene: TRBJ2-5
d_gene: NA
CDR3aa: CATSRGGAEKETQYF